Listed below are T cell receptor beta chains from one sample, sequenced in a study of T cells in Graves' hyperthyroidism and ophthalmopathy. One entry per CDR3 protein, called by TCRdb with MiXCR from the multiplex PCR reads. The profile shows a few hundred thousand distinct CDR3 sequences, about 45% of them singletons. The sample taken for sequencing was peripheral blood or thyroid tissue (not recorded which). The receptors were gathered from a woman aged 18-29 years with Graves' hyperthyroidism. Each CDR3 is given with its conserved first and last residue. The D gene is left open where the match is weak. Only part of the rows carry a size: once, few, many, or a class if the clone is expanded.

clone size: many; J gene: TRBJ2-2; D gene: NA; V gene: TRBV10-1; CDR3 length: 13; CDR3 DNA: TGCGCCAGCAGACCAGACAGCACCGGGGAGCTGTTTTTT; CDR3 protein: CASRPDSTGELFF
clone size: many; J gene: TRBJ2-5; D gene: NA; V gene: TRBV20-1; CDR3 length: 14; CDR3 DNA: TGCAGTGCTAGAGATGAGGGCGTCCCAGAGACCCAGTACTTC; CDR3 protein: CSARDEGVPETQYF
clone size: many; J gene: TRBJ2-7; D gene: TRBD1; V gene: TRBV7-9; CDR3 length: 15; CDR3 DNA: TGTGCCAGCAGGTCGCCGGGACAGGGGATCCACGAGCAGTACTTC; CDR3 protein: CASRSPGQGIHEQYF
clone size: NA; J gene: TRBJ1-1; D gene: NA; V gene: TRBV11-2; CDR3 length: 16; CDR3 DNA: TGTGCCAGCAGCCCACTGGCAGGGGTGGGGAGCACTGAAGCTTTCTTT; CDR3 protein: CASSPLAGVGSTEAFF
clone size: NA; J gene: TRBJ1-1; D gene: TRBD1; V gene: TRBV2; CDR3 length: 12; CDR3 DNA: TGTGCCGCGGACAGGGGGAGCACTGAAGCTTTCTTT; CDR3 protein: CAADRGSTEAFF
clone size: many; J gene: TRBJ1-1; D gene: NA; V gene: TRBV7-8; CDR3 length: 13; CDR3 DNA: TGTGCCAGCAGCACGGGGACTTACACTGAAGCTTTCTTT; CDR3 protein: CASSTGTYTEAFF
clone size: NA; J gene: TRBJ2-1; D gene: TRBD1; V gene: TRBV2; CDR3 length: 11; CDR3 DNA: TGTGCCAGCAGTACAGGGGTTGAGCAGTTCTTC; CDR3 protein: CASSTGVEQFF
clone size: many; J gene: TRBJ1-6; D gene: NA; V gene: TRBV6-5; CDR3 length: 17; CDR3 DNA: TGTGCCAGCAAGTTACAAAACTTCGGACAGAATAATTCACCCCTCCACTTT; CDR3 protein: CASKLQNFGQNNSPLHF
clone size: many; J gene: TRBJ2-7; D gene: TRBD2; V gene: TRBV7-9; CDR3 length: 16; CDR3 DNA: TGTGCCAGCAGTCAAGAAGGGAATAGCGGGAGAAAAGAGCAGTACTTC; CDR3 protein: CASSQEGNSGRKEQYF
clone size: many; J gene: TRBJ2-7; D gene: NA; V gene: TRBV20-1; CDR3 length: 18; CDR3 DNA: TGCAGTGCTAGCCCTCCGGGGCCCGGAGGGATCCTTCGGTACGAGCAGTACTTC; CDR3 protein: CSASPPGPGGILRYEQYF
clone size: NA; J gene: TRBJ1-6; D gene: TRBD1; V gene: TRBV29-1; CDR3 length: 15; CDR3 DNA: TGCAGCGTTGAAGTCTGGGGACAGCTTGGATCACCCCTCCACTTT; CDR3 protein: CSVEVWGQLGSPLHF
clone size: NA; J gene: TRBJ2-5; D gene: TRBD1; V gene: TRBV10-3; CDR3 length: 14; CDR3 DNA: TGTGCCATCAGTGAAGCACAGGGGGCGGAGACCCAGTACTTC; CDR3 protein: CAISEAQGAETQYF
clone size: few; J gene: TRBJ2-7; D gene: TRBD2; V gene: TRBV3-1; CDR3 length: 15; CDR3 DNA: TGTGCCAGCAGCCAAGTGCGAGCGGGAGGGAACGAGCAGTACTTC; CDR3 protein: CASSQVRAGGNEQYF
clone size: NA; J gene: TRBJ1-2; D gene: NA; V gene: TRBV20-1; CDR3 length: 14; CDR3 DNA: TGCAGTGCTGCCTCTTCCGGGAGCTCCTACGGCTACACCTTC; CDR3 protein: CSAASSGSSYGYTF
clone size: NA; J gene: TRBJ2-7; D gene: NA; V gene: TRBV24-1; CDR3 length: 12; CDR3 DNA: TGTGCCACCAGCGCCGGCGACGACGAGCAGTACTTC; CDR3 protein: CATSAGDDEQYF